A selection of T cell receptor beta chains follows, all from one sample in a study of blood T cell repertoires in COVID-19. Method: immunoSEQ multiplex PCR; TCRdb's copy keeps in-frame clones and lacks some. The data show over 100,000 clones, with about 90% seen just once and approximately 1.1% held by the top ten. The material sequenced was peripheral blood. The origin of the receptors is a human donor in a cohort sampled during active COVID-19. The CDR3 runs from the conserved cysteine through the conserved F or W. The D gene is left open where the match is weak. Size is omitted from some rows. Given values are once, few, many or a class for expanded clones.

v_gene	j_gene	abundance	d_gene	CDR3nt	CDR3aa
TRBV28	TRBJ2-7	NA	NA	TGTGCCAGCAGCCGGCCTTTTTTGTTGGAGGTTGCCCTCTCCTACGAGCAGTACTTC	CASSRPFLLEVALSYEQYF
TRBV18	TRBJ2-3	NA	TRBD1	TGTGCCAGCTCACCTAGACAGGGGGCTACGGATACGCAGTATTTT	CASSPRQGATDTQYF
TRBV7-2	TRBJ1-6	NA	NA	TGTGCCAGCAGCTTACTCCGGGGAGTGGGGTCACCCCTCCACTTT	CASSLLRGVGSPLHF
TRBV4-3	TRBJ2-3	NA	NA	TGCGCCAGCAGCCAAGATTCGGGGGACTGGGGCGATACGCAGTATTTT	CASSQDSGDWGDTQYF
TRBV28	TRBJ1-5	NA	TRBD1	TGTGCCAGCAGCTCGGGACAGGGCCCCCGCGATCAGCCCCAGCATTTT	CASSSGQGPRDQPQHF
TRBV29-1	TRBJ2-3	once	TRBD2	TGCAGCGTTCCTCTCTGGGGGGGGAGAATAGATACGCAGTATTTT	CSVPLWGGRIDTQYF
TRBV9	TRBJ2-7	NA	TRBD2	TGTGCCAGCAGCGTAGTGCCTAGCGGGAGTAAAAGCGAGCAGTACTTC	CASSVVPSGSKSEQYF
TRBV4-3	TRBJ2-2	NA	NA	TGCGCCAGCAGCCTAAGTACAGACGCGAACACCGGGGAGCTGTTTTTT	CASSLSTDANTGELFF
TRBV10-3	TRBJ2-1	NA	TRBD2	TGTGCCATCAGTGAGTCGATAGCGGGGGCATACAATGAGCAGTTCTTC	CAISESIAGAYNEQFF
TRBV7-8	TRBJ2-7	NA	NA	TGTGCCAGCAGCTTAGTAGGGGGTAGGAGCTCCTACGAGCAGTACTTC	CASSLVGGRSSYEQYF
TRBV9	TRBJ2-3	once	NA	TGTGCCAGCAGCCGAGCGGACCCCACAGATACGCAGTATTTT	CASSRADPTDTQYF
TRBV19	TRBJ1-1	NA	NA	TGTGCCAGTTCTGAACTGGACACTGAAGCTTTCTTT	CASSELDTEAFF
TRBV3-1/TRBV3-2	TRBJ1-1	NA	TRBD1	TGTGCCAGCAGCCAAGATTGGACAGGGGGATGTGTAGCGGGGTGCGGTGGCACTGAAGCTTTCTTT	CASSQDWTGGCVAGCGGTEAFF
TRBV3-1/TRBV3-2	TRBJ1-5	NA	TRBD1	TGTGCCAGCAGCCGCGGACAGGGCGGTGGTCAGCCCCAGCATTTT	CASSRGQGGGQPQHF
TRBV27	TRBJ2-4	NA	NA	TGTGCCAGCAGTGGTACTTTGGGGGCCGACATTCAGTACTTC	CASSGTLGADIQYF
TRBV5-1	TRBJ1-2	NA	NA	TGCGCCAGCAGCTTGATCCTAGGCGGGGGTTATGGCTACACCTTC	CASSLILGGGYGYTF
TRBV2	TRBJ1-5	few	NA	TGTGCCAGCAGTGGTTGGAGTCTCAATCAGCCCCAGCATTTT	CASSGWSLNQPQHF
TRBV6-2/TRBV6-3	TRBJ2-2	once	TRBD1	TGTGCCAGCAGTAGAACAGGGGGCACCGGGGAGCTGTTTTTT	CASSRTGGTGELFF
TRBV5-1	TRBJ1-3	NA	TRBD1	TGCGCCAGCAGCTTGGGGACAGGGGGCTCCTCTAGCTCTGGAAACACCATATATTTT	CASSLGTGGSSSSGNTIYF
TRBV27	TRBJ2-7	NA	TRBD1	TGTGCCAGCAGTTCTCAGGGACAGGTCACGTACTTC	CASSSQGQVTYF
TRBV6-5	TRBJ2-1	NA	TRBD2	TGTGCCAGCACTCTTAGGACTAGCGGTTACAATGAGCAGTTCTTC	CASTLRTSGYNEQFF
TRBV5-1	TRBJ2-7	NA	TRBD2	TGCGCCAGCAGCTTAGATTCCAGCGGGAGTTGGTACGAGCAGTACTTC	CASSLDSSGSWYEQYF
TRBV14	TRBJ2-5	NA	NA	TGTGCCAGCAGCAAAAGGGGCCAGGGGTTGAGAGAGACCCAGTACTTC	CASSKRGQGLRETQYF
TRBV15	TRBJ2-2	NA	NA	TGTGCCACCAGCAGAGACCTGGAGAGGGGGAAGTCCGGGGAGCTGTTTTTT	CATSRDLERGKSGELFF
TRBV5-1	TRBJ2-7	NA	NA	TGCGCCAGCAGATCCGAAGCATCACGGTCCTACGAGCAGTACTTC	CASRSEASRSYEQYF
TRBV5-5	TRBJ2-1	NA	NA	TGTGCCAGCAGCAGCGGACTTATGGACAATGAGCAGTTCTTC	CASSSGLMDNEQFF
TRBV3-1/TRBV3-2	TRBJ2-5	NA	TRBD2	TGTGCCAGCAGCCATCGCGGGAGCTTACAAGAGACCCAGTACTTC	CASSHRGSLQETQYF
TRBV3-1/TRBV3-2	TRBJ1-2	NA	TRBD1	TGTGCCAGCAGCCAAGAAGCCTCCCGGGGTCCAGGGGGAGGAATCTATGGCTACACCTTC	CASSQEASRGPGGGIYGYTF
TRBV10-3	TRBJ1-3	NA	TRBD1	TGTGCCACTATACGGGACAGCTCTGGAAACACCATATATTTT	CATIRDSSGNTIYF
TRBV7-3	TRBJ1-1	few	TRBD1	TGTGCCAGCAGCTCCCTCCCGGGACAGGGGGTAGTCACTGAAGCTTTCTTT	CASSSLPGQGVVTEAFF
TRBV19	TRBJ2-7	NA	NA	TGTGCCAGTAGTCGCGGGCTGATCTACGAGCAGTACTTC	CASSRGLIYEQYF
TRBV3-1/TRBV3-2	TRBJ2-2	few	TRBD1	TGTGCCAGTTCACAGGGGTCGAACACCGGGGAGCTGTTTTTT	CASSQGSNTGELFF
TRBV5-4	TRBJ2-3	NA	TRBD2	TGTGCCAGCAGCATAACTAGCGGGGGGCCCACAGATACGCAGTATTTT	CASSITSGGPTDTQYF
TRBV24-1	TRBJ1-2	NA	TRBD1	TGTGCCACCAGTGAAACCGGGACAGGGGACTATGGCTACACCTTC	CATSETGTGDYGYTF
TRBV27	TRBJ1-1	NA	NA	TGTGCCAGCAGTTTCCAGGCCTACACTGAAGCTTTCTTT	CASSFQAYTEAFF
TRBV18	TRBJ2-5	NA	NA	TGTGCCAGCTCACCACCGGTCCAGGGGGAGACCCAGTACTTC	CASSPPVQGETQYF
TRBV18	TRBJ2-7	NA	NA	TGTGCCAGCTCACCTTCGATCGCGGGCGAGCAGTACTTC	CASSPSIAGEQYF
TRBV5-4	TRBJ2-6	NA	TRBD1	TGTGCCAGCAGCTTAGGTGGGGCAGGGGGCTCTGGGGCCAACGTCCTGACTTTC	CASSLGGAGGSGANVLTF
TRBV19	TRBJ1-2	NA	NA	TGTGCCAGTAGTATACGAAGGAGCTATGGCTACACCTTC	CASSIRRSYGYTF
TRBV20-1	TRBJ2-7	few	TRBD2	TGCAGTGCTAGTAGCGGGCACGAGCAGTACTTC	CSASSGHEQYF
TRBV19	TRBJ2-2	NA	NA	TGTGCCAGTAGTATTAGCAGGGTTGGCACCGGGGAGCTGTTTTTT	CASSISRVGTGELFF
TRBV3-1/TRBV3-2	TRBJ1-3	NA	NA	TGTGCCAGCAGCCTTACCGCAGGGGCTGGAAACACCATATATTTT	CASSLTAGAGNTIYF
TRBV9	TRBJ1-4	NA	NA	TGTGCCAGCAGCAGAGCCCCAGACAGGGAAAAACTGTTTTTT	CASSRAPDREKLFF
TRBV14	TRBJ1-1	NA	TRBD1	TGTGCCAGCAGCCAAGCGACAGGGCGCGGCACTGAAGCTTTCTTT	CASSQATGRGTEAFF
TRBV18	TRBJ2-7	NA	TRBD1	TGTGCCAGCTCACCCGCCGGGACAGGGTTTTACGAGCAGTACTTC	CASSPAGTGFYEQYF
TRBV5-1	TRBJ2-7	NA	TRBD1	TGCGCCAGCAGCCTGGACCGGGACAGGGTGTTT	CASSLDRDRVF
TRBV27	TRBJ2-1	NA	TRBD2	TGTGCCAGCAGTTCCTGGCGGGAGGGCGGCAACGAGCAGTTCTTC	CASSSWREGGNEQFF
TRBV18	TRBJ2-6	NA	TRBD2	TGTGCCAGCTCACCACCGCTAGCGGGAGAGAGGCCCGGGGCCAACGTCCTGACTTTC	CASSPPLAGERPGANVLTF
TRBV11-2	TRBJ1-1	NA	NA	TGTGCCAGCAGCTTAGTTCGTGTGTTGGGCAACACTGAAGCTTTCTTT	CASSLVRVLGNTEAFF
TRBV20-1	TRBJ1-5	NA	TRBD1	TGCAGTGCTAGTGACAGGGCCCGGCAGCCCCAGCATTTT	CSASDRARQPQHF
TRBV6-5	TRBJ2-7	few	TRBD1	TGTGCCAGCAGTTACTCAATCCGACAGGGGGCCTACGAGCAGTACTTC	CASSYSIRQGAYEQYF
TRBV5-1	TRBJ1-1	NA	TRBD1	TGCGCCAGCAGCGCGGCGACAGGGAAGAACACTGAAGCTTTCTTT	CASSAATGKNTEAFF
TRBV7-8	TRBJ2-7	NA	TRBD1	TGTGCCAGCAGCCTGGACAGGAGCCGCTACGAGCAGTACTTC	CASSLDRSRYEQYF
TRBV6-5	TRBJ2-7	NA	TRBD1	TGTGCCAGCAGCCAAGGACAGGTCCGGGGCGAGCAGTACTTC	CASSQGQVRGEQYF
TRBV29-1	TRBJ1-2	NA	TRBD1	TGCAGCGTTGTGGCCGGGGACAGGGGCTATGGCTACACCTTC	CSVVAGDRGYGYTF
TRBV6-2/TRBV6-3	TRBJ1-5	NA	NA	TGTGCCAGCAGTTACCTTCCGTGGAGTCTCGATCAGCCCCAGCATTTT	CASSYLPWSLDQPQHF
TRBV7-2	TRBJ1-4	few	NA	TGTGCCAGCAGCTTAGATGTGTTATTCGGTGAAAAACTGTTTTTT	CASSLDVLFGEKLFF
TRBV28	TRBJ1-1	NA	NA	TGTGCCAGCAGTGGGAGGGGGGCCACTGAAGCTTTCTTT	CASSGRGATEAFF
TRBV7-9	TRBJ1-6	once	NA	TGTGCCAGCAGCTTAGCGAGGTCACCCCTCCACTTT	CASSLARSPLHF